The 3 T cell receptor beta chains given below trace back to one sample, sequenced in a study of T cell changes during pregnancy in multiple sclerosis. Measured with immunoSEQ multiplex PCR; TCRdb has only the in-frame clones, and not every one. This sample has 65,000 to 85,000 clones, with around 90% found just once. The sequenced sample was peripheral blood, obtained after pregnancy. The receptors come from a female donor in good health, enrolled as a control in a pregnancy study.

The J gene is TRBJ1-4, the V gene TRBV2; 7 nucleotides agree with TRBD1. Looked up from germline, CDR1 is SNHLY and CDR2 is FYNNEI. The CDR3 has 15 residues. V was pared by 6 bases and J by 8 bases, with 12 bases of the junction left unmatched. For the CDR3, the DNA is TGTGCCAGCAGAGACAGGGCTTGGGTAGGGGAAAAACTGTTTTTT. It codes for CASRDRAWVGEKLFF.

J is TRBJ2-1 and V is TRBV7-2; 11 nucleotides match TRBD2. This CDR3 is 15 amino acids long. The germline V gene has CDR1 SGHTA and CDR2 FQGNSA. Germline trimming cut 5 bases from V and 5 bases from J; bases unmatched to any gene: 5. The CDR3 nucleotides are TGTGCCAGCAGCCTGATAGCGGGAGGGAACAATGAGCAGTTCTTC. Translation: CASSLIAGGNNEQFF.

The chain has TRBV7-2 and TRBJ1-2, with D perhaps TRBD1 (6 bases). CDR3 length: 15 amino acids. CDR1 and CDR2 (germline): SGHTA, FQGNSA. The V end was cut by 5 bases, the J end by 4 bases, with 17 bases between. CDR3 sequence (DNA): TGTGCCAGCAGCCCCCGGCAGGCCAGGGGCTATGGCTACACCTTC. Translation: CASSPRQARGYGYTF.